The present T cell receptor (beta chain) was sequenced within a study of OX40 agonist ivuxolimab in advanced cancers. Study-level information: A diagnosis of hepatocellular carcinoma, melanoma, renal cell or head and neck cancer was present in dose-escalation patients.

Profiling relied on immunoSEQ multiplex PCR, and the TCRdb table lists in-frame clones only, not all of them. Altogether 30,000 to 40,000 clones are present, roughly 80% being singletons, with the ten largest covering roughly 2.5%. As to this clone: Its matching antigen is unknown.

Trimming took 4 bases from V and 2 from J, leaving 4 bases between them. This CDR3 spans 12 amino acids. The V gene's germline CDR1 is SNHLY and CDR2 FYNNEI. Study-wide results and limits: At 0.1 to 3.0 mg/kg and by week 6, CD4+ and CD8+ T cells in the blood had expanded clonally.

The specimen comprised CD4+ or CD8+ T cells sorted from blood, sampled in a trial of the OX40 agonist ivuxolimab. The chain recombines TRBV2 with TRBJ2-3; D is ambiguous. The TCR sequence derives from an adult with an advanced solid tumor such as melanoma, head and neck, liver or kidney cancer. The DNA of the CDR3 is TGTGCCAGCAGTGCGACCACAGATACGCAGTATTTT. Its translation: CASSATTDTQYF.